The rows below give T cell receptor beta chains drawn from one sample of a study of metastatic and nonmetastatic thyroid tumors. Via MiXCR, TCRdb re-called the PCR reads. The repertoire holds 30,000 to 35,000 clones, with about a fifth as singletons. What was sequenced was tumor tissue. All receptors derive from a male donor with papillary thyroid cancer or a benign thyroid nodule (not recorded which). Some clones in this sample may be carry-over from other donors' samples. CDR3s include the opening cysteine and the closing phenylalanine or tryptophan. The order of the fields is V gene, J gene, D gene, clone size, CDR3 protein, CDR3 DNA. A D gene is named only where the DNA matches it firmly. Clone size, where shown, is once, few, many, or a class for clones that have expanded.

TRBV14	TRBJ1-1	NA	NA	CASSHTSGQRHAEAFF	TGTGCCAGCAGCCATACTTCCGGACAACGGCACGCTGAAGCTTTCTTT
TRBV11-3	TRBJ1-1	NA	NA	CASSLAGLGTEAFF	TGTGCCAGCAGCTTAGCGGGGTTGGGCACTGAAGCTTTCTTT
TRBV28	TRBJ2-7	NA	many	CASSLARAYEQYF	TGTGCCAGCAGTTTGGCGAGGGCCTACGAGCAGTACTTC
TRBV5-4	TRBJ2-1	TRBD2	few	CASSGTSAAYNEQFF	TGTGCCAGCAGCGGGACTAGCGCCGCCTACAATGAGCAGTTCTTC
TRBV20-1	TRBJ1-6	TRBD1	NA	CSARIRTGNSPLHF	TGCAGTGCTCGAATAAGGACAGGGAATTCACCCCTCCACTTT
TRBV4-3	TRBJ1-2	NA	many	CASSQQEAGGYTF	TGCGCCAGCAGCCAACAGGAGGCAGGTGGCTACACCTTC
TRBV10-3	TRBJ1-3	NA	many	CAISVSGNAGNTIYF	TGTGCCATCAGTGTATCGGGGAATGCTGGAAACACCATATATTTT
TRBV4-3	TRBJ1-2	NA	NA	CASSQDYTGYGYTF	TGCGCCAGCAGCCAAGACTATACAGGCTACGGCTACACCTTC
TRBV18	TRBJ2-7	TRBD2	NA	CASSLRTSGASYEQYF	TGTGCCAGCAGCCTGAGGACTAGCGGAGCGTCCTACGAGCAGTACTTC
TRBV5-1	TRBJ2-1	TRBD2	many	CASRVAGLYNEQFF	TGCGCCAGCAGGGTAGCGGGCCTCTACAATGAGCAGTTCTTC
TRBV13	TRBJ2-2	TRBD2	many	CASSARTSGRVLAGELFF	TGTGCCAGCAGCGCTCGGACTAGCGGGAGAGTGTTGGCCGGGGAGCTGTTTTTT
TRBV19	TRBJ2-1	TRBD2	NA	CASSISIAGGPGDNEQFF	TGTGCCAGTAGTATATCTATAGCGGGAGGGCCCGGGGACAATGAGCAGTTCTTC
TRBV6-2/TRBV6-3	TRBJ1-2	TRBD1	few	CASSLKGQIGLNYGYTF	TGTGCCAGCAGTCTTAAGGGACAGATCGGGCTAAACTATGGCTACACCTTC
TRBV2	TRBJ2-1	TRBD2	many	CASRLSGRVNEQFF	TGTGCCAGCAGACTTAGCGGGAGGGTCAATGAGCAGTTCTTC
TRBV27	TRBJ1-1	NA	medium-sized	CASSSYAGMNTEAFF	TGTGCCAGCAGTTCATACGCAGGGATGAACACTGAAGCTTTCTTT
TRBV30	TRBJ2-7	NA	few	CAWSVGSTSYEQYF	TGTGCCTGGAGTGTTGGCTCAACGAGCTACGAGCAGTACTTC
TRBV12-3/TRBV12-4	TRBJ1-1	NA	NA	CASSPTPGRGNNEAFF	TGTGCCAGCAGTCCCACCCCGGGACGGGGGAACAATGAAGCTTTCTTT
TRBV11-2	TRBJ2-3	NA	many	CASSLYSRVVDTQYF	TGTGCCAGCAGCTTATATTCCAGGGTCGTAGATACGCAGTATTTT
TRBV5-1	TRBJ2-3	TRBD2	many	CASSSSGTSGSIADTQYF	TGCGCCAGCAGCTCCTCCGGGACTAGCGGGAGTATCGCAGATACGCAGTATTTT
TRBV27	TRBJ2-3	TRBD2	many	CASSPPGLRSTQYF	TGTGCCAGCAGCCCGCCGGGACTACGAAGTACGCAGTATTTT
TRBV19	TRBJ2-7	NA	medium-sized	CASSRTASYEQYF	TGTGCCAGTAGTCGGACAGCATCCTACGAGCAGTACTTC
TRBV2	TRBJ2-1	TRBD2	many	CASSEVGLSTEQFF	TGTGCCAGCAGTGAAGTGGGACTAAGTACTGAGCAGTTCTTC
TRBV20-1	TRBJ2-2	NA	many	CSARDSGELFF	TGCAGTGCTAGAGACTCCGGGGAGCTGTTTTTT
TRBV10-3	TRBJ1-4	TRBD1	many	CAIGRTGTNEKLFF	TGTGCCATCGGTAGGACAGGGACTAATGAAAAACTGTTTTTT
TRBV6-5	TRBJ2-5	NA	few	CASSYSAQETQYF	TGTGCCAGCAGTTACTCGGCCCAAGAGACCCAGTACTTC
TRBV5-1	TRBJ1-4	NA	many	CASRSVSTNEKLFF	TGCGCCAGCAGAAGTGTCAGTACTAATGAAAAACTGTTTTTT
TRBV25-1	TRBJ2-5	TRBD1	many	CASSGRQGFSETQYF	TGTGCCAGCAGTGGAAGACAGGGTTTCTCAGAGACCCAGTACTTC
TRBV15	TRBJ2-5	TRBD2	many	CATSGTSFGETQYF	TGTGCCACCAGCGGGACTAGCTTCGGGGAGACCCAGTACTTC